What follows are 27 T cell receptor beta chains derived from one specimen sequenced in a study of T cells in women clearing cervical HPV infection. Here immunoSEQ multiplex PCR was the method, and the copy in TCRdb shows in-frame clones only, minus some. This table holds approximately 30,000 clones. What was sequenced was blood buffy coat. These receptor sequences come from a woman aged 18 to 75 with a cervical HPV16 infection that either progressed to CIN3+ or cleared (not recorded which).

Points on this clone: The sequence runs out 3 residues before the end of the CDR3; the remainder is reconstructed from the germline J gene. The rearrangement links TRBV20-1 to TRBJ1-4, with D unclear. The CDR3 length is 15 residues. Germline V gene sequence: CDR1 DFQATT, CDR2 SNEGSKA (reference sequence). Partial CDR3 DNA: TGCAGTGCCCCAATAAAAGACTTATACCGTTCACCA. Protein product: CSAPIKDLYRSP. The full CDR3 is CSAPIKDLYRSPLFF.

In the case of this clone: The CDR3 end is not reached by the read, which stops 3 residues before it; the germline J gene fills it in. The V gene is TRBV4-1, the J gene TRBJ2-5; D not certain. Trimming left V 3 bases short and J 3 bases short, with 11 bases between. Germline CDR1 reads MGHRA; CDR2 reads YSYEKL. CDR3 size: 14 residues. The CDR3 sequence: CASSHQTREETQYF. CDR3 bases read: TGCGCCAGCAGCCATCAGACACGAGAAGAGACC.

Points on this clone: The read ends 3 residues before the CDR3 terminus; that terminus is restored from the germline J gene. The V and J genes are TRBV4-2 and TRBJ2-1; 12 nucleotides match TRBD2. This CDR3 has 15 residues. V trimming: 4 bases; J trimming: 9 bases; junction bases outside the gene matches: 7. Germline CDR1 and CDR2: LGHNA and YNFKEQ. The chain's CDR3 is CASSRGTSGFGEQFF. The DNA read from the CDR3 is TGTGCCAGCAGCCGAGGGACTAGCGGGTTTGGTGAG.

This CDR3 is CASSRTGFYEQYF. The sequenced part of the CDR3 DNA is TGTGCCAGCAGCCGGACAGGGTTTTACGAG. V is TRBV5-8 and J is TRBJ2-7; 8 positions agree with TRBD1. The read ends 3 residues shy of where the CDR3 ends; the end is completed using the germline J gene. Trimming cost V 4 bases and J 4 bases; bases outside gene matches: 4. Germline CDR1 and CDR2: SGHTS and YDEGEE. This CDR3 has 13 amino acids. The full variable domain, rest sourced from reference TRBV5-8 and TRBJ2-7, is EAGVTQSPTHLIKTRGQQATLRCSPISGHTSVYWYQQALGLGLQFLLWYDEGEERNRGNFPPRFSGRQFPNYSSELNVNALELEDSALYLCASSRTGFYEQYFGPGTRLTVT.

Comments on this clone: The DNA ends 3 residues before the CDR3 does, and the rest of the CDR3 is filled in from the germline J gene. The J gene is TRBJ1-1, the V gene TRBV6-2 or TRBV6-3; D is unresolved. The V and J ends lost 7 bases and 5 bases respectively, with 14 bases between them. This CDR3 contains 13 residues. Germline V gene lookup returns CDR1 MNHEY and CDR2 SVGEGT. The CDR3 loop reads CASILISGTEAFF. Incomplete CDR3 DNA: TGTGCCAGCATCCTAATTTCGGGGACTGAA.

About this clone itself: The CDR3 extends 3 residues past the end of the read, so its final part is completed from the germline J gene. V and J are TRBV5-1 and TRBJ1-1; D possibly corresponds to TRBD1 (6 bases). Trimming took off 4 bases at V and 3 bases at J, with 16 bases between the two ends. Germline V gene lookup returns CDR1 SGHRS and CDR2 YFSETQ. The CDR3 consists of 15 residues. The CDR3: CASSPSQGAYTEAFF. The DNA read from the CDR3 is TGCGCCAGCAGCCCCTCACAGGGCGCGTACACTGAA.

For this clone: Read coverage stops 3 residues before the CDR3 terminus; the germline J gene supplies the remainder. The chain has TRBV20-1 and TRBJ1-2; 8 bases are a match to TRBD1. CDR1 DFQATT and CDR2 SNEGSKA come from the germline V gene (reference sequence). The CDR3 has 13 amino acids. V shed 8 bases, J shed 3 bases, and the junction held 8 bases outside the gene matches. CDR3 in amino acids: CSTWTGRDYGYTF. Partial CDR3 DNA: TGCAGTACCTGGACAGGGAGAGACTATGGC.

Worth noting for this clone: The read halts 3 residues ahead of the CDR3 end, with the missing end drawn from the germline J gene. V and J are TRBV29-1 and TRBJ2-3, with a weak D call TRBD1 (5 bases). V lost 3 bases to trimming and J lost 0 bases, with 10 bases between them. The CDR3 has 14 residues. Germline-derived CDR1 and CDR2 are SQVTM and ANQGSEA. CDR3 DNA, as far as it was read: TGCAGCGTTGATCAAGGACAAAGCACAGATACG. Translating it yields CSVDQGQSTDT. The CDR3 reads in full as CSVDQGQSTDTQYF.

Details on this clone: The DNA ends 3 residues before the CDR3 does, and the rest of the CDR3 is filled in from the germline J gene. V is TRBV30 and J is TRBJ2-7; TRBD1 aligns across 8 bases. There are 13 residues in the CDR3. Germline V gene sequence: CDR1 GTSNPN, CDR2 SVGIG (reference sequence). Trimming at V came to 5 bases and at J to 3 bases, leaving 6 bases not matched to a gene. The CDR3 region is CAWEGQGNYEQYF. The covered CDR3 bases are TGTGCCTGGGAAGGACAGGGAAACTACGAG.

Notes on this clone: The CDR3 is cut off 3 residues early in the read; its end comes from the germline J gene. This chain joins TRBV11-3 and TRBJ2-5; D may be TRBD2 (6 bases). CDR1 SGHNT and CDR2 YENEEA come from the germline V gene. V dropped 1 base and J dropped 0 bases, with 6 bases sitting between them. This CDR3 comprises 14 residues. The covered CDR3 bases are TGTGCCAGCAGCTTAGGGGACTACCAAGAGACC. It translates to CASSLGDYQET. From start to end, the CDR3 is CASSLGDYQETQYF.

On this clone itself: The CDR3 extends 3 residues past the end of the read, so its final part is completed from the germline J gene. The chain carries TRBV5-1 and TRBJ2-5; D may be TRBD1 (7 bases). The CDR3 has 14 amino acids. V lost 5 bases and J 3 bases, leaving 14 bases between the germline ends. Germline CDR1 is SGHRS and CDR2 is YFSETQ. CDR3 DNA (partial): TGCGCCAGCAGGACTAGGGACAGCAAAGAGACC. Translating gives CASRTRDSKET. The whole CDR3 sequence reads CASRTRDSKETQYF.

The chain's CDR3 is CASGTGGVYEQYF. The CDR3 DNA, read in part, is TGTGCCAGTGGGACAGGGGGCGTTTACGAG. The chain combines TRBV19 with TRBJ2-7, with 12 bases lining up with TRBD1. The read ends 3 residues shy of where the CDR3 ends; the end is completed using the germline J gene. The germline CDR1 and CDR2 sequences are LNHDA and SQIVND (reference sequence). V gave up 8 bases and J gave up 4 bases; unmatched junction bases: 3. The CDR3 length is 13 residues. The variable domain in full, completed from reference TRBV19 and TRBJ2-7, reads DGGITQSPKYLFRKEGQNVTLSCEQNLNHDAMYWYRQDPGQGLRLIYYSQIVNDFQKGDIAEGYSVSREKKESFPLTVTSAQKNPTAFYLCASGTGGVYEQYFGPGTRLTVT.

CDR3 sequence: CASSLGTVNTEAFF. The DNA read from the CDR3 is TGTGCCAGCAGCTTGGGGACAGTGAACACTGAA. The V and J genes are TRBV5-5 and TRBJ1-1; tentatively, D is TRBD1 (6 bases). The read terminates 3 residues before the CDR3 end, so the remaining end is supplied by the germline J gene. V gave up 0 bases and J gave up 0 bases, with 6 bases separating them. The germline CDR1 and CDR2 sequences are SGHKS and YYEKEE (reference sequence). The CDR3 runs to 14 residues. The full variable domain, with the rest looked up from reference TRBV5-5 and TRBJ1-1, is DAGVTQSPTHLIKTRGQQVTLRCSPISGHKSVSWYQQVLGQGPQFIFQYYEKEERGRGNFPDRFSARQFPNYSSELNVNALLLGDSALYLCASSLGTVNTEAFFGQGTRLTVV.

The sequenced part of the CDR3 DNA is TGTGCCAGCAGCTTAAGTCAAGGAGAGACC. Its protein product is CASSLSQGET. The CDR3 in full is CASSLSQGETQYF. The chain employs TRBV7-3 and TRBJ2-5; D is ambiguous. The CDR3 extends 3 residues past the end of the read, so its final part is completed from the germline J gene. The CDR3 has 13 residues. V gave up 1 base and J gave up 4 bases, with 7 bases separating them. CDR1 is SGHTA, CDR2 FQGTGA, per germline.

The CDR3 here is CASSPPASGRYEQYF. The covered CDR3 bases are TGTGCCAGCTCACCACCGGCTAGCGGGAGATACGAG. This chain connects TRBV18 to TRBJ2-7, with TRBD2 matching over 10 bases. The CDR3 goes on 3 residues after the read ends, and that part is filled in from the germline J gene. V was pared by 0 bases and J by 4 bases, with 3 bases of the junction left unmatched. This CDR3 has 15 residues. CDR1 and CDR2 from the germline V gene are KGHSH and LQKENI.

Note on this clone: The CDR3 extends 3 residues past the end of the read, so its final part is completed from the germline J gene. This rearrangement joins TRBV20-1 to TRBJ2-1; 10 bases line up with TRBD2. The CDR3 totals 14 residues. Germline trimming cut 8 bases from V and 7 bases from J; bases unmatched to any gene: 11. CDR1 DFQATT and CDR2 SNEGSKA come from the germline V gene (reference sequence). The CDR3 DNA, read in part, is TGCAGTTCCTTCAATAGCGGGGGGTCGAATGAG. Protein product: CSSFNSGGSNE. The whole CDR3 sequence is CSSFNSGGSNEQFF.

On this clone: The missing CDR3 end, 3 residues past where the read stops, is filled in from the germline J gene. The chain employs TRBV19 and TRBJ2-7; possible D gene TRBD2, 6 bases. V was trimmed by 5 bases and J by 4 bases, leaving 12 bases between them. The CDR3 spans 13 residues. Germline values: CDR1 LNHDA, CDR2 SQIVND (reference sequence). Incomplete CDR3 DNA: TGTGCCAGTAGTCAGGGCGCGGGGTACGAG. This encodes CASSQGAGYE. The whole CDR3 is CASSQGAGYEQYF.

Comments on this clone: The read ends 3 residues shy of where the CDR3 ends; the end is completed using the germline J gene. The chain recombines TRBV6-2 or TRBV6-3 with TRBJ2-3, with D perhaps matching TRBD1 (6 bases). CDR3 length: 14 amino acids. CDR1 MNHEY and CDR2 SVGEGT come from the germline V gene. The part of the CDR3 DNA that was read is TGTGCCAGCAGTCTTACACGGATAAGGGGGACG. It specifies CASSLTRIRGT. The full CDR3 is CASSLTRIRGTQYF.

Remarks on this clone: Sequencing ends 3 residues short of the CDR3 end; the germline J gene provides the rest. The rearrangement uses TRBV6-1 and TRBJ2-4; TRBD1 matches at 9 bases. Germline CDR1 MNHNS, CDR2 SASEGT. The CDR3 extends over 16 amino acids. V lost 0 bases, J lost 9 bases, and 9 bases stayed unmatched. CDR3 bases read: TGTGCCAGCAGTGAAGCATCGGGACAGGGAAGGGGCATT. Translating gives CASSEASGQGRGI. The full CDR3 is CASSEASGQGRGIQYF.

A word on this clone: The read terminates 3 residues before the CDR3 end, so the remaining end is supplied by the germline J gene. V and J are TRBV20-1 and TRBJ2-3; TRBD2 aligns across 10 bases. From germline, CDR1 is DFQATT and CDR2 SNEGSKA (reference sequence). Unmatched junction bases numbered 9, after V lost 3 bases and J lost 0 bases. CDR3 length equals 17 residues. CDR3 region: CSASILAGAVSTDTQYF. CDR3 DNA (partial): TGCAGTGCTAGTATCCTAGCGGGGGCCGTTAGCACAGATACG.

On this clone itself: The CDR3 extends 3 residues past the end of the read, so its final part is completed from the germline J gene. This chain joins TRBV5-5 and TRBJ1-3; no firm D call. V shed 0 bases and J shed 0 bases, with 7 bases lying between them. The CDR3 covers 15 residues. CDR1 and CDR2 from the germline V gene are SGHKS and YYEKEE (reference sequence). The CDR3 reads CASSLDPVSGNTIYF. The DNA read from the CDR3 is TGTGCCAGCAGCTTGGATCCAGTCTCTGGAAACACC.

Notes on this clone: The CDR3 end falls 3 residues outside the read, so it is completed with the germline J gene. The rearrangement uses TRBV23-1 and TRBJ2-7; 8 bases agree with TRBD1. TRBV23-1 counts as an open reading frame of uncertain function. This CDR3 spans 17 amino acids. The V gene end was trimmed by 3 bases and the J gene end by 2 bases; junction bases not matched to a gene: 12. The sequenced part of the CDR3 DNA is TGCGCCAGCAGTCAGCCTTCCCAGGACAGGGCCCCCTACGAG. This gives the protein CASSQPSQDRAPYE. The CDR3, in full, reads CASSQPSQDRAPYEQYF.

Comment on this clone: The read stops 3 residues short of the end of the CDR3; the missing end is completed from the germline J gene. V and J are TRBV30 and TRBJ1-6; D possibly corresponds to TRBD1 (6 bases). The CDR3 is 16 residues long. Germline-derived CDR1 and CDR2 are GTSNPN and SVGIG (reference sequence). The V gene lost 8 bases and the J gene lost 0 bases, with 17 bases spanning the gap. Incomplete CDR3 DNA: TGTGCCGGCCATGTACAGGGTGGCTCCTATAATTCACCC. This gives the protein CAGHVQGGSYNSP. The CDR3 in full is CAGHVQGGSYNSPLHF.

Remarks on this clone: The read finishes 3 residues shy of the CDR3 end, and the germline J gene is used to complete it. The chain is built from TRBV2 and TRBJ1-1; D ambiguous. The CDR3 length is 15 residues. The V end was cut by 5 bases, the J end by 0 bases, with 13 bases between. Germline-derived CDR1 and CDR2 are SNHLY and FYNNEI. CDR3 sequence reads: CASSRRGAVNTEAFF. The CDR3 bases that were read are TGTGCCAGCAGTCGTCGGGGAGCGGTGAACACTGAA. The full variable domain, rest sourced from reference TRBV2 and TRBJ1-1, is EPEVTQTPSHQVTQMGQEVILRCVPISNHLYFYWYRQILGQKVEFLVSFYNNEISEKSEIFDDQFSVERPDGSNFTLKIRSTKLEDSAMYFCASSRRGAVNTEAFFGQGTRLTVV.

In regard to this clone: The read halts 3 residues ahead of the CDR3 end, with the missing end drawn from the germline J gene. The chain uses TRBV2 and TRBJ2-2, with a possible D match to TRBD2 (5 bases). From germline, CDR1 is SNHLY and CDR2 FYNNEI. The CDR3 loop spans 17 amino acids. Trimming shortened V by 4 bases and J by 6 bases, and 21 bases separated the two germline ends. CDR3 bases read: TGTGCCAGCAGTGGGAGTAGCGTACGAACGTTGGCCGGGGAG. Translating gives CASSGSSVRTLAGE. The whole CDR3 sequence reads CASSGSSVRTLAGELFF. The entire variable domain, with the rest obtained from reference TRBV2 and TRBJ2-2, is as follows: EPEVTQTPSHQVTQMGQEVILRCVPISNHLYFYWYRQILGQKVEFLVSFYNNEISEKSEIFDDQFSVERPDGSNFTLKIRSTKLEDSAMYFCASSGSSVRTLAGELFFGEGSRLTVL.

The part of the CDR3 DNA that was read is TGTGCCAGCAGCCCAATCCTACTAGCGGGGGGAAGCACAGATACG. It specifies CASSPILLAGGSTDT. The complete CDR3 sequence is CASSPILLAGGSTDTQYF. The rearrangement uses TRBV13 and TRBJ2-3; 12 nucleotides line up with TRBD2. The DNA ends 3 residues before the CDR3 does, and the rest of the CDR3 is filled in from the germline J gene. Germline trimming cut 5 bases from V and 0 bases from J; bases unmatched to any gene: 9. Germline CDR1 and CDR2: PRHDT and FYEKMQ (reference sequence). The CDR3 contains 18 residues.

Notes on this clone: The CDR3 end falls 3 residues outside the read, so it is completed with the germline J gene. The chain is built from TRBV2 and TRBJ1-4, with 7 bases matching TRBD1. CDR1 and CDR2 from the germline V gene are SNHLY and FYNNEI. CDR3 length: 15 residues. J gave up 4 bases and V 5 bases, and 7 bases lay outside the gene matches. The sequenced CDR3 bases are TGTGCCAGCAGTCTCAGACAGGGACGTAATGAAAAA. Translated, it gives CASSLRQGRNEK. The CDR3 in full is CASSLRQGRNEKLFF.